The sequence of this T cell receptor (beta chain) was determined in a study of beta chain features in type 1 diabetes. Investigators reverse transcribed all isolated RNA, so they sequenced expressed TCRB transcripts. The method was immunoSEQ multiplex PCR; TCRdb's version includes in-frame clones alone and lacks a portion of them. The sample records almost 350,000 clones, around 8% being singletons. This clone was detected only a few times. No antigen is known for it. Study-wide points: PCR might favor shorter templates, equally in patients and controls.

Source material: central memory CD4+ T cells from blood. The sequence was obtained from a woman aged 18-29 years in good health.

This chain's CDR3 is CASSHPNYGYTF. CDR3 sequence (DNA): TGTGCCAGCAGCCACCCGAACTATGGCTACACCTTC. V is TRBV5-6 and J is TRBJ1-2; D is ambiguous. Germline CDR1 SGHDT, CDR2 YYEEEE. CDR3 size: 12 residues. Trimming removed 4 bases from V and 2 bases from J, with 6 bases in between. Full variable domain (missing parts from reference TRBV5-6 and TRBJ1-2): DAGVTQSPTHLIKTRGQQVTLRCSPKSGHDTVSWYQQALGQGPQFIFQYYEEEERQRGNFPDRFSGHQFPNYSSELNVNALLLGDSALYLCASSHPNYGYTFGSGTRLTVV.